The 15 T cell receptor beta chains below were found in one sample sequenced in a study of T cell changes during pregnancy in multiple sclerosis. Only in-frame clones appear in the TCRdb table, and some are missing; sequencing was by immunoSEQ multiplex PCR. Of 26,000 or so clones listed, roughly 89% are singletons. The source material was CD8+ T cells from peripheral blood mononuclear cells, sampled in the second trimester of pregnancy. Every receptor here comes from a female donor with multiple sclerosis, enrolled in a pregnancy study.

The V and J genes are TRBV15 and TRBJ2-1, with 11 bases that match TRBD2. This CDR3 is built from 16 residues. Germline V gene lookup returns CDR1 LNHNV and CDR2 YYDKDF (reference sequence). The ends lost 5 bases at V and 7 bases at J; junction bases unmatched: 10. CDR3 DNA sequence: TGTGCCACCAGCCCGTTCACTAGCGGGAGATCGAATGAGCAGTTCTTC. Translating it yields CATSPFTSGRSNEQFF.

CDR3 in amino acids: CASSSSDRGGNQPQHF. The CDR3 DNA reads TGTGCCAGTAGTTCCTCGGACAGGGGTGGCAATCAGCCCCAGCATTTT. The chain recombines TRBV19 with TRBJ1-5; 9 nucleotides align to TRBD1. Germline V gives CDR1 LNHDA, CDR2 SQIVND (reference sequence). The CDR3 is 16 residues long. With V trimmed by 5 bases and J by 2 bases, 7 bases remained unmatched. Full variable domain (missing parts from reference TRBV19 and TRBJ1-5): DGGITQSPKYLFRKEGQNVTLSCEQNLNHDAMYWYRQDPGQGLRLIYYSQIVNDFQKGDIAEGYSVSREKKESFPLTVTSAQKNPTAFYLCASSSSDRGGNQPQHFGDGTRLSIL.

This clone was recorded once. The chain recombines TRBV28 with TRBJ2-5; no reliable D call. Trimming removed 10 bases at V and 4 bases at J, with 4 bases between. The CDR3 has 9 residues. Germline V lookup: CDR1 MDHEN, CDR2 SYDVKM. The CDR3, as DNA: TGTGCCACCGGAGAGACCCAGTACTTC. It encodes CATGETQYF.

The sample holds a few counts of this clone. The rearrangement links TRBV4-3 to TRBJ2-1; TRBD2 matches at 8 bases. Unmatched junction bases numbered 12, after V lost 6 bases and J lost 5 bases. Germline lookup yields CDR1 LGHNA and CDR2 YSLEER. This CDR3 spans 16 amino acids. The CDR3 DNA reads as TGCGCCAGCAGGAACCAGCCGGGAGGGCCAAACAATGAGCAGTTCTTC. Its translation: CASRNQPGGPNNEQFF.

V usage is TRBV27 and J usage is TRBJ1-1, with D hard to call. CDR3 length: 16 residues. The germline V and J ends were trimmed by 0 bases and 3 bases, with 14 bases remaining between them. Looked up from germline, CDR1 is MNHEY and CDR2 is SMNVEV (reference sequence). The CDR3 loop reads CASSLSRVIEDTEAFF. The CDR3, as DNA: TGTGCCAGCAGTTTATCGAGGGTCATAGAGGACACTGAAGCTTTCTTT.

V and J are TRBV28 and TRBJ2-7; 7 nucleotides match TRBD1. With 7 bases clipped from V and 3 bases from J, the junction kept 9 bases outside the gene matches. The germline V gene encodes CDR1 MDHEN and CDR2 SYDVKM. The CDR3 is 14 amino acids. The chain's CDR3 is CASNPPGTDYEQYF. CDR3 nucleotides: TGTGCCAGCAACCCCCCCGGGACAGACTACGAGCAGTACTTC.

This clone was observed once. The chain has TRBV7-9 and TRBJ2-6; 8 positions agree with TRBD1. The CDR3 contains 18 residues. CDR1 is SEHNR and CDR2 is FQNEAQ in the germline V gene (reference sequence). Trimming at V came to 5 bases and at J to 0 bases, leaving 9 bases not matched to a gene. CDR3: CASSPPGQAFSGANVLTF. The DNA of the CDR3 is TGTGCCAGCAGCCCGCCGGGACAGGCTTTCTCTGGGGCCAACGTCCTGACTTTC.

The chain has TRBV6-5 and TRBJ2-7; 7 bases agree with TRBD1. The CDR3 contains 15 residues. Germline CDR1 and CDR2: MNHEY and SVGAGI. Trimming removed 0 bases from V and 3 bases from J; junction bases left unmatched: 5. The CDR3 DNA sequence: TGTGCCAGCAGTTACTCGGGGGACAGAGGCTACGAGCAGTACTTC. Its protein is CASSYSGDRGYEQYF.

The J gene is TRBJ2-7, the V gene TRBV28; TRBD2 is a possible D gene (7 bases). This CDR3 contains 19 residues. Germline V gene lookup returns CDR1 MDHEN and CDR2 SYDVKM. V lost 2 bases and J 3 bases, leaving 26 bases between the germline ends. This CDR3 is CASSLGFIWGQKRDYEQYF. In nucleotides, the CDR3 is TGTGCCAGCAGTTTAGGTTTTATCTGGGGGCAAAAGCGGGACTACGAGCAGTACTTC.

The table lists this clone with a count of one. The J gene is TRBJ2-3, the V gene TRBV21-1; the tabulated D call, TRBD2, remains unverified against the DNA. TRBV21-1 is recorded as a pseudogene. The CDR3 is 18 residues long. CDR3 sequence (DNA): TGTGCCAGCAGCAAAGTTGCACTAGCGGGAGTGTCTGCAGATACGCAGTATTTT. Its protein product is CASSKVALAGVSADTQYF.

The table lists this clone with a few counts. The gene calls are TRBV15 and TRBJ2-3, with D hard to call. The CDR3 has 16 amino acids. V lost 1 base, J lost 1 base, and 12 bases lay in between. CDR1 and CDR2 (germline): LNHNV, YYDKDF (reference sequence). CDR3 nucleotide sequence: TGTGCCACCAGCAGAGGTCAGAATGAGGGCACAGATACGCAGTATTTT. Its translation is CATSRGQNEGTDTQYF.

The chain joins TRBV4-1 to TRBJ2-7; D ambiguous. In germline, CDR1 is MGHRA, CDR2 YSYEKL. The V gene lost 0 bases and the J gene lost 7 bases, with 10 bases spanning the gap. The CDR3 consists of 13 residues. The CDR3 bases are TGCGCCAGCAGCCAAGATTACTCGTGGGAGCAGTACTTC. Translation: CASSQDYSWEQYF.

DNA of the CDR3: TGTGCCAGTAGGCGGGGAGTAACTGAAGCTTTCTTT. Protein product: CASRRGVTEAFF. The chain is built from TRBV19 and TRBJ1-1; D is unclear. Germline-derived CDR1 and CDR2 are LNHDA and SQIVND (reference sequence). CDR3 length equals 12 residues. Trimming cost V 6 bases and J 5 bases, with 10 bases left between them.

The chain couples TRBV28 to TRBJ1-5, with 10 bases fitting TRBD1. Germline V lookup: CDR1 MDHEN, CDR2 SYDVKM. The length of the CDR3 is 17 residues. The V segment lost 7 bases and the J segment 4 bases; nucleotides outside the gene matches: 13. In nucleotides, the CDR3 is TGTGCCAGCACCCTTTTGGGGGACAGGGGCGGGAATCAGCCCCAGCATTTT. This codes for CASTLLGDRGGNQPQHF. The full variable domain, rest sourced from reference TRBV28 and TRBJ1-5, is DVKVTQSSRYLVKRTGEKVFLECVQDMDHENMFWYRQDPGLGLRLIYFSYDVKMKEKGDIPEGYSVSREKKERFSLILESASTNQTSMYLCASTLLGDRGGNQPQHFGDGTRLSIL.

This clone has only one observation. This chain joins TRBV28 and TRBJ1-5; D may be TRBD1 (5 bases). The CDR3 has 16 amino acids. CDR1 is MDHEN, CDR2 SYDVKM, per germline. V was clipped by 1 base and J by 5 bases, with 15 bases between them. The CDR3 DNA follows: TGTGCCAGCAGTTTATTGGGGGGAGAATCAGATCAGCCCCAGCATTTT. This translates into CASSLLGGESDQPQHF.